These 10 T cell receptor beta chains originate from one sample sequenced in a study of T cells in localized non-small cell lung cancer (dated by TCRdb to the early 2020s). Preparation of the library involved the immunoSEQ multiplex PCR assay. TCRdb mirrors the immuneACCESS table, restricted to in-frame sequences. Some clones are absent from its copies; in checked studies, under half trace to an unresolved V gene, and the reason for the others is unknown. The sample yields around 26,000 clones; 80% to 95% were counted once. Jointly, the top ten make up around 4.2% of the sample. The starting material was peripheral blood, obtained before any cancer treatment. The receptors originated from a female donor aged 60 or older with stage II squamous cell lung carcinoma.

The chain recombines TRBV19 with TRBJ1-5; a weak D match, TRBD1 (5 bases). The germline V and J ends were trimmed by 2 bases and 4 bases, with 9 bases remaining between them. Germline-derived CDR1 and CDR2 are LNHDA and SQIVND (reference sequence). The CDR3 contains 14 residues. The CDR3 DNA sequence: TGTGCCAGTAGTATATTCAGGGTGAATCAGCCCCAGCATTTT. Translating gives CASSIFRVNQPQHF.

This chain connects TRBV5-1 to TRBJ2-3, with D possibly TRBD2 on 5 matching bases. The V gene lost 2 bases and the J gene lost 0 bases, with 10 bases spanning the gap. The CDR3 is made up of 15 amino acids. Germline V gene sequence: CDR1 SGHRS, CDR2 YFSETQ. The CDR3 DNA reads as TGCGCCAGCAGCTTCGGGCGGGCCAGCACAGATACGCAGTATTTT. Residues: CASSFGRASTDTQYF.

The CDR3 coding sequence is TGTGCCAGCAGTGAAGTCAGAGCTGGAAACACCATATATTTT. As protein: CASSEVRAGNTIYF. J is TRBJ1-3 and V is TRBV2; D is undetermined. Per the germline V gene, CDR1 is SNHLY and CDR2 is FYNNEI. The CDR3 length is 14 residues. With 1 base removed from V and 2 bases from J, the gap between germline ends came to 6 bases.

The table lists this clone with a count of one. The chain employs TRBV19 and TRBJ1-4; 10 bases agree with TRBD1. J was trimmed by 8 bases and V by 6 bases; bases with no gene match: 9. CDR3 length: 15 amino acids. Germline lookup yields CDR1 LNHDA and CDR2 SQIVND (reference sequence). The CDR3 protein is CASRTGTGASEKLFF. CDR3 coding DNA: TGTGCCAGTAGGACCGGGACAGGGGCCTCCGAAAAACTGTTTTTT. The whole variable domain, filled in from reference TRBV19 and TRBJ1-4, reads DGGITQSPKYLFRKEGQNVTLSCEQNLNHDAMYWYRQDPGQGLRLIYYSQIVNDFQKGDIAEGYSVSREKKESFPLTVTSAQKNPTAFYLCASRTGTGASEKLFFGSGTQLSVL.

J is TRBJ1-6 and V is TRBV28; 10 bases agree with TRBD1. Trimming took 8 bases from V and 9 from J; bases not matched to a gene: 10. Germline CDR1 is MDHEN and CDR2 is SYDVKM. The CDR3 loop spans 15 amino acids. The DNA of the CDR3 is TGTGCCAGCGCTCTGGTGGGACAGGGGCGTTCACCCCTCCACTTT. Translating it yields CASALVGQGRSPLHF. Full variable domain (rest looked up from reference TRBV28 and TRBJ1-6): DVKVTQSSRYLVKRTGEKVFLECVQDMDHENMFWYRQDPGLGLRLIYFSYDVKMKEKGDIPEGYSVSREKKERFSLILESASTNQTSMYLCASALVGQGRSPLHFGNGTRLTVT.

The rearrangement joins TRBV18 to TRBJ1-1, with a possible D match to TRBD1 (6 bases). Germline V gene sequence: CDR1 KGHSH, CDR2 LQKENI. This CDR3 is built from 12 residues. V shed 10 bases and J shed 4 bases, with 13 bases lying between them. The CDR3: CATRGGSTEAFF. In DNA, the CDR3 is TGTGCCACCAGGGGAGGGAGCACTGAAGCTTTCTTT.

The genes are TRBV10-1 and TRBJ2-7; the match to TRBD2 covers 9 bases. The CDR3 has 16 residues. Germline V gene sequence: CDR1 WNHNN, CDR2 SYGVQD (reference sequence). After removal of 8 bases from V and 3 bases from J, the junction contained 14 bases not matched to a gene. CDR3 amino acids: CASPTALAGRGYEQYF. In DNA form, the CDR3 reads TGCGCCAGCCCAACGGCCCTAGCGGGAAGGGGCTACGAGCAGTACTTC.

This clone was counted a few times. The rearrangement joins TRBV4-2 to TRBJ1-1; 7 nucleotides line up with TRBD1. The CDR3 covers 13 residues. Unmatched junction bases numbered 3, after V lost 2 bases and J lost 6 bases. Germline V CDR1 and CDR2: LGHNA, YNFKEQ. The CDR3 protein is CASSQSQGAEAFF. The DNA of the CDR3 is TGTGCCAGCAGCCAATCCCAGGGGGCTGAAGCTTTCTTT.

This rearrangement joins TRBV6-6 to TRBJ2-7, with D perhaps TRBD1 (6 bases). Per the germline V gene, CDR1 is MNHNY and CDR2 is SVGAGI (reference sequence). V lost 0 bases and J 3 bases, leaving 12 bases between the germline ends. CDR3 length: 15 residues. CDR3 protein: CASSYSIGDIYEQYF. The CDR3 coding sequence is TGTGCCAGCAGTTACTCTATAGGGGACATCTACGAGCAGTACTTC.

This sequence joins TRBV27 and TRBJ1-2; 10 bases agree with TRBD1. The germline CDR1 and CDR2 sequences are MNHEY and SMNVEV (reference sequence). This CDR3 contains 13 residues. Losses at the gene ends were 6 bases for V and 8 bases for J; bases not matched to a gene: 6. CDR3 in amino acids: CASSPGQGYGYTF. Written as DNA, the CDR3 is TGTGCCAGCAGCCCGGGACAGGGGTACGGCTACACCTTC.